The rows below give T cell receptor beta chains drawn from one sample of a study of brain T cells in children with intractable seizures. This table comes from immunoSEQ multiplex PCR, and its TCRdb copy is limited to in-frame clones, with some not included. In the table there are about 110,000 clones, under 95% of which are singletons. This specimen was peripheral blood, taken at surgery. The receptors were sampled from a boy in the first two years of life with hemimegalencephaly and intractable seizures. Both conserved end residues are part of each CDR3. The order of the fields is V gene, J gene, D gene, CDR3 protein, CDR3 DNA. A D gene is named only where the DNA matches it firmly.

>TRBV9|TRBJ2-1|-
CASSVAWGYNEQFF
TGTGCCAGCAGCGTAGCTTGGGGCTACAATGAGCAGTTCTTC
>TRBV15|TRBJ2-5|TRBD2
CATSTRGIAGGLMETQYF
TGTGCCACCAGCACCCGCGGGATAGCGGGAGGGTTAATGGAGACCCAGTACTTC
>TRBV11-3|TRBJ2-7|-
CASSLEGITYEQYF
TGTGCCAGCAGCTTAGAAGGGATAACCTACGAGCAGTACTTC
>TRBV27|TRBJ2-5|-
CASSLVGYETQYF
TGTGCCAGCAGTTTAGTGGGTTATGAGACCCAGTACTTC
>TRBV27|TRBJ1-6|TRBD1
CASSLMFEYRGNSPLHF
TGTGCCAGCAGTTTAATGTTTGAGTACAGGGGAAATTCACCCCTCCACTTT
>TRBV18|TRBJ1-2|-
CASSALPGPTGPDGYTF
TGTGCCAGCTCAGCGCTACCGGGACCCACGGGGCCCGATGGCTACACCTTC
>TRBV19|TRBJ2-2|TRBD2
CASSIGTSGRVPGELFF
TGTGCCAGTAGTATAGGAACTAGCGGGAGAGTCCCCGGGGAGCTGTTTTTT
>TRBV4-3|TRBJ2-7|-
CASSQGIHDPYEQYF
TGCGCCAGCAGCCAAGGGATCCACGATCCTTACGAGCAGTACTTC
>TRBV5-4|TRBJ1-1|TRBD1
CASSRPGQGAPNTEAFF
TGTGCCAGCAGCAGGCCGGGACAGGGGGCCCCGAACACTGAAGCTTTCTTT
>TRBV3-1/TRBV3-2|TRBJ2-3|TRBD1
CASSRTDRGTDTQYF
TGTGCCAGCAGCCGCACGGACAGGGGGACAGATACGCAGTATTTT